This TCR beta chain was sequenced during a study of cytomegalovirus exposure and HLA in healthy donors. Turning to this clone: Its cognate antigen is unknown.

The PCR employed 60 Vbeta primers together with 13 Jbeta primers. Profiling relied on immunoSEQ multiplex PCR, and the TCRdb table lists in-frame clones only, not all of them. Of about 89,000 clones in the sample, approximately 71% were seen once. The CDR3 is 15 residues long. Germline CDR1 reads KGHSH; CDR2 reads LQKENI. The trim removed 4 bases at V and 3 bases at J, leaving 4 bases unmatched. Regarding the study as a whole: Specificity for CMV antigens was confirmed in vitro for a few of the CMV-associated chains.

Sequencing used PBMCs. The source of this sequence is a man aged 30 to 39 in good health and CMV-seronegative. V usage is TRBV18 and J usage is TRBJ2-2, with TRBD1 matching over 8 bases. CDR3 DNA: TGTGCCAGCTCACTCGGACAGGGTTACACCGGGGAGCTGTTTTTT. Encoded protein: CASSLGQGYTGELFF.